This TCR beta chain emerged from a study of PD-L1 blockade in urothelial cancer. Study information: Patients initiated atezolizumab around 2014 at 1,200 mg intravenously every 3 weeks.

Profiled with immunoSEQ multiplex PCR; TCRdb holds only in-frame clones, not every one. The data show 29,000 or so clones, 80% to 90% seen once. Trimming removed 7 bases from V and 8 bases from J, with 11 bases in between. Looked up from germline, CDR1 is GTSNPN and CDR2 is SVGIG (reference sequence). The CDR3 length is 10 residues. Sequences were derived from PBMCs, sampled around atezolizumab (anti-PD-L1) treatment. This sequence was found in a man in his forties or fifties with urothelial cancer. This sequence joins TRBV30 and TRBJ1-2, with a tentative D call TRBD1 (5 bases). The CDR3 DNA reads as TGTGCCTTACCCGGGGGAGGCTACACCTTC. It is translated as CALPGGGYTF.